The present TCR beta chain was sequenced within a study of blood T cell repertoires in COVID-19. V was pared by 3 bases and J by 8 bases, with 12 bases between. In germline, CDR1 is SGHRS, CDR2 YFSETQ. The CDR3 covers 13 residues. In the original workflow: Amplified reference gene primers provided the basis for estimating nucleated cell counts. Measured with immunoSEQ multiplex PCR; TCRdb has only the in-frame clones, and not every one. V, J and clone size are those of that table, while D and trimming were read from the DNA. The sample shows some 97,000 clones, roughly 88% of them seen only once. This clonotype was sampled from a woman in her fifties or sixties with acute or convalescent COVID-19. J is TRBJ2-1 and V is TRBV5-1; a possible D gene is TRBD2 (5 bases). Sequencing used peripheral blood. The CDR3 region has the DNA TGCGCCAGCAGCTCCGGGAAGGGCTATGAGCAGTTCTTC. Translation: CASSSGKGYEQFF.